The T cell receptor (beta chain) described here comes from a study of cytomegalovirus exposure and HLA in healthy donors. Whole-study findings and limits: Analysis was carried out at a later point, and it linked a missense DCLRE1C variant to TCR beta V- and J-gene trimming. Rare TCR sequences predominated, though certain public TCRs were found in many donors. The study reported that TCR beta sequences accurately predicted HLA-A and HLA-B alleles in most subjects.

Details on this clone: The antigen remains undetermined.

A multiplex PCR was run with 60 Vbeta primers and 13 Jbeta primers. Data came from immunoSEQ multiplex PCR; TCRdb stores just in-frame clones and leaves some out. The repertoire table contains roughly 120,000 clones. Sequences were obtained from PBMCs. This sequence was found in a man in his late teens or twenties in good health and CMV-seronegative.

As DNA, the CDR3 is TGTGCCAGCAGCTTGGTTTCGGGCACCGGGGAGCTGTTTTTT. Protein product: CASSLVSGTGELFF. The chain uses TRBV5-4 and TRBJ2-2; no definite D call. The CDR3 runs to 14 residues. The germline V gene encodes CDR1 SGHNT and CDR2 YYREEE (reference sequence). V lost 0 bases, J lost 4 bases, and 7 bases lay in between.